The 26 T cell receptor beta chains given below trace back to one sample, sequenced in a study of blood T cell repertoires in COVID-19. Sequencing was performed with immunoSEQ multiplex PCR; in TCRdb, only in-frame clones are kept and a portion is missing. The profile shows around 310,000 clones, 90% of them singletons. Material for sequencing was peripheral blood. The receptor source for this set is a woman between 40 and 50 years old with COVID-19, enrolled during active disease.

The gene calls are TRBV27 and TRBJ2-2, with D possibly being TRBD1 (6 bases). CDR3 length: 14 amino acids. Germline V CDR1 and CDR2: MNHEY, SMNVEV (reference sequence). The V gene lost 4 bases and the J gene lost 3 bases, with 9 bases spanning the gap. CDR3 protein: CASSSRTDTGELFF. The CDR3 DNA reads as TGTGCCAGCAGTTCCCGGACAGACACCGGGGAGCTGTTTTTT.

The gene calls are TRBV11-2 and TRBJ1-3; D gene ambiguous. Germline-derived CDR1 and CDR2 are SGHAT and FQNNGV. The V and J ends lost 5 bases and 0 bases respectively, with 17 bases between them. The CDR3 has 17 residues. In DNA, the CDR3 is TGTGCCAGCAGCCGCGTTTATCGCCCGAGCTCTGGAAACACCATATATTTT. Protein product: CASSRVYRPSSGNTIYF.

This chain uses TRBV29-1 with TRBJ1-2; 9 nucleotides match TRBD1. The CDR3 sequence is 14 residues long. The germline CDR1 and CDR2 sequences are SQVTM and ANQGSEA. The V and J ends lost 2 bases and 4 bases, in that order; junction bases with no gene match: 5. The CDR3 region is CSVERGTGLYGYTF. DNA for the CDR3: TGCAGCGTTGAAAGGGGGACAGGGCTCTATGGCTACACCTTC.

This chain uses TRBV5-1 with TRBJ1-1, with 8 nucleotides matching TRBD1. Trimming removed 3 bases from V and 0 bases from J; junction bases left unmatched: 7. CDR3 length: 16 amino acids. Looked up from germline, CDR1 is SGHRS and CDR2 is YFSETQ. CDR3 region: CASSSGTGELNTEAFF. The CDR3 DNA reads as TGCGCCAGCAGCTCCGGGACAGGCGAATTGAACACTGAAGCTTTCTTT.

This chain connects TRBV5-1 to TRBJ2-6; 8 bases agree with TRBD1. CDR3 size: 18 residues. The V gene's germline CDR1 is SGHRS and CDR2 YFSETQ. V lost 4 bases, J lost 1 base, and 10 bases stayed unmatched. For the CDR3, the DNA is TGCGCCAGCAGCGTCCTGGCAGGGGGCGTTTCTGGGGCCAACGTCCTGACTTTC. Its translation is CASSVLAGGVSGANVLTF.

The chain is built from TRBV6-5 and TRBJ2-6, with no clear D. This CDR3 has 12 residues. Trimming shortened V by 5 bases and J by 6 bases, and 5 bases separated the two germline ends. In germline, CDR1 is MNHEY, CDR2 SVGAGI. CDR3 DNA: TGTGCCAGCAGTCCAGTGGCCAACGTCCTGACTTTC. Protein sequence: CASSPVANVLTF.

This clone was detected once. This chain connects TRBV5-6 to TRBJ1-3; 8 bases fit TRBD1. The junction had 4 bases not matched to a gene; V was cut back by 5 bases and J by 3 bases. The germline V gene has CDR1 SGHDT and CDR2 YYEEEE. The CDR3 totals 14 residues. CDR3 protein: CASRGTGFGNTIYF. The CDR3 bases are TGTGCCAGCAGAGGGACAGGCTTTGGAAACACCATATATTTT.

The V and J genes are TRBV19 and TRBJ2-1; TRBD1 agrees at 9 bases. The CDR3 totals 15 residues. Trimming removed 3 bases from V and 9 bases from J; junction bases left unmatched: 9. Germline V CDR1 and CDR2: LNHDA, SQIVND (reference sequence). The CDR3 sequence is CASSIDTTGGTEQFF. The CDR3 DNA reads as TGTGCCAGTAGTATCGATACTACAGGGGGCACTGAGCAGTTCTTC.

The chain couples TRBV2 to TRBJ2-7; a possible D gene is TRBD2 (6 bases). CDR1 and CDR2 from the germline V gene are SNHLY and FYNNEI. CDR3 length: 13 amino acids. The ends were cut back, 9 bases at V and 0 bases at J, with 12 bases in the middle. CDR3 residues: CASGGVSSYEQYF. The CDR3 DNA sequence: TGTGCCAGTGGCGGGGTGAGCTCCTACGAGCAGTACTTC.

The V call is TRBV3-1 (or the pseudogene TRBV3-2), the J call TRBJ1-2; 7 bases are shared with TRBD1. The germline V gene encodes CDR1 LGHDT and CDR2 YNNKEL (reference sequence). The CDR3 totals 15 residues. V was pared by 3 bases and J by 8 bases, with 12 bases of the junction left unmatched. CDR3 region: CASSQQYRGLGGYTF. In nucleotides, the CDR3 is TGTGCCAGCAGCCAGCAATACAGGGGCCTTGGGGGCTACACCTTC.

J is TRBJ1-1 and V is TRBV6-2 or TRBV6-3, with D possibly TRBD1 on 6 matching bases. The V end lost 4 bases, the J end lost 2 bases, and 17 bases lay between the germline ends. Germline-derived CDR1 and CDR2 are MNHEY and SVGEGT. CDR3 length equals 16 residues. CDR3 DNA sequence: TGTGCCAGCAGTTTCCCCGGACAGACAGTCAACACTGAAGCTTTCTTT. Translated: CASSFPGQTVNTEAFF.

This clone was found a few times. The chain uses TRBV6-5 and TRBJ1-1; no clear D gene. The V end lost 7 bases, the J end lost 1 base, and 16 bases lay between the germline ends. Germline V gene lookup returns CDR1 MNHEY and CDR2 SVGAGI. The CDR3 runs 15 residues. The CDR3 sequence: CASIRGNDPNTEAFF. The CDR3 nucleotides read TGTGCCAGCATACGAGGAAATGACCCGAACACTGAAGCTTTCTTT.

The chain employs TRBV19 and TRBJ1-5, with unresolved D. The V gene lost 3 bases and the J gene lost 0 bases, with 9 bases spanning the gap. This CDR3 comprises 15 residues. The germline V gene encodes CDR1 LNHDA and CDR2 SQIVND (reference sequence). CDR3 coding DNA: TGTGCCAGTAGTATTATGTTAAATAGCAATCAGCCCCAGCATTTT. It specifies CASSIMLNSNQPQHF. Filled out from reference TRBV19 and TRBJ1-5, the complete variable domain reads DGGITQSPKYLFRKEGQNVTLSCEQNLNHDAMYWYRQDPGQGLRLIYYSQIVNDFQKGDIAEGYSVSREKKESFPLTVTSAQKNPTAFYLCASSIMLNSNQPQHFGDGTRLSIL.

The chain joins TRBV7-3 to TRBJ2-5; tentative D call: TRBD1 (6 bases). The germline CDR1 and CDR2 sequences are SGHTA and FQGTGA. The CDR3 sequence is 14 residues long. V was pared by 3 bases and J by 5 bases, with 13 bases between. For the CDR3, the DNA is TGTGCCAGCAGCTTCTCGGGGCAGGGGGAGACCCAGTACTTC. This codes for CASSFSGQGETQYF.

The chain carries TRBV24-1 and TRBJ2-2; TRBD1 agrees at 9 bases. Losses at the gene ends were 4 bases for V and 9 bases for J; bases not matched to a gene: 5. Germline V gene data show CDR1 as KGHDR and CDR2 as SFDVKD. CDR3 length: 14 amino acids. The CDR3 reads CATSEGQGERELFF. CDR3 in DNA: TGTGCCACCAGTGAGGGACAGGGCGAGAGGGAGCTGTTTTTT.

This clone was seen a single time. This chain links TRBV7-2 with TRBJ2-7, with D perhaps matching TRBD2 (6 bases). V was trimmed by 2 bases and J by 0 bases, leaving 11 bases between them. CDR1 SGHTA and CDR2 FQGNSA come from the germline V gene. The CDR3 contains 15 residues. Here the CDR3 reads CASSLLAFPSYEQYF. The CDR3, as DNA: TGTGCCAGCAGCTTACTAGCGTTTCCCTCCTACGAGCAGTACTTC.

The rearrangement joins TRBV15 to TRBJ2-7; 9 bases match TRBD1. Germline V gives CDR1 LNHNV, CDR2 YYDKDF (reference sequence). V shed 1 base, J shed 3 bases, and the junction held 4 bases outside the gene matches. The CDR3 consists of 15 residues. The CDR3 loop reads CATSRAGDRDYEQYF. The CDR3 DNA sequence: TGTGCCACCAGCAGAGCCGGGGACAGGGACTACGAGCAGTACTTC. The full variable domain, completed using reference TRBV15 and TRBJ2-7, is DAMVIQNPRYQVTQFGKPVTLSCSQTLNHNVMYWYQQKSSQAPKLLFHYYDKDFNNEADTPDNFQSRRPNTSFCFLDIRSPGLGDTAMYLCATSRAGDRDYEQYFGPGTRLTVT.

This clone was picked up a small number of times. The chain couples TRBV27 to TRBJ2-2, with 7 bases that match TRBD2. Losses at the gene ends were 6 bases for V and 4 bases for J; bases not matched to a gene: 11. Germline loops: CDR1 MNHEY, CDR2 SMNVEV (reference sequence). This CDR3 has 16 amino acids. The CDR3 nucleotides are TGTGCCAGCAGCCGGAAGGCGGGGGTTACCACCGGGGAGCTGTTTTTT. Translation: CASSRKAGVTTGELFF.

The chain has TRBV28 and TRBJ1-1; the match to TRBD1 covers 8 bases. V lost 0 bases and J lost 3; bases outside the gene matches: 12. Per germline, CDR1 MDHEN and CDR2 SYDVKM. The CDR3 spans 18 residues. The CDR3 reads CASSLWGGRGRLDTEAFF. The CDR3 DNA follows: TGTGCCAGCAGTTTATGGGGGGGCAGGGGGCGTTTGGACACTGAAGCTTTCTTT.

The chain uses TRBV28 and TRBJ2-7, with D perhaps matching TRBD1 (6 bases). V gave up 6 bases and J gave up 2 bases, with 20 bases separating them. The CDR3 has 16 amino acids. The V gene's germline CDR1 is MDHEN and CDR2 SYDVKM. Written as DNA, the CDR3 is TGTGCCAGCAGCTACCTGGACAGACGAGAACCCTACGAGCAGTACTTC. It translates to CASSYLDRREPYEQYF.

The rearrangement uses TRBV28 and TRBJ1-1; TRBD1 matches 8 bases. This CDR3 comprises 15 residues. V lost 6 bases and J lost 5; bases outside the gene matches: 11. CDR1 and CDR2 (germline): MDHEN, SYDVKM. The CDR3 DNA reads TGTGCCAGCAGCCTCCCCTTAACAGGGGGAACTGAAGCTTTCTTT. Translated, it gives CASSLPLTGGTEAFF.

The chain is built from TRBV30 and TRBJ1-3; perhaps TRBD1 as D (6 bases). CDR1 and CDR2 (germline): GTSNPN, SVGIG (reference sequence). Trimming pared 4 bases from V and 0 bases from J, leaving 10 bases between. The CDR3 is 14 amino acids. The CDR3 spells CAWTQGISGNTIYF. Written as DNA, the CDR3 is TGTGCCTGGACCCAGGGGATCTCTGGAAACACCATATATTTT.

V usage is TRBV5-1 and J usage is TRBJ2-4; TRBD2 matches at 8 bases. The CDR3 contains 20 residues. V lost 3 bases, J lost 0 bases, and 17 bases stayed unmatched. The V gene's germline CDR1 is SGHRS and CDR2 YFSETQ. The DNA of the CDR3 is TGCGCCAGCAGCTGGATGGGCAGGGCGGGGGGACCACTAGCCAAAAACATTCAGTACTTC. It translates to CASSWMGRAGGPLAKNIQYF.

The chain recombines TRBV12-3 or TRBV12-4 with TRBJ2-1; D possibly corresponds to TRBD1 (5 bases). There are 12 residues in the CDR3. Trimming removed 5 bases at V and 8 bases at J, with 10 bases between. The CDR3 sequence: CASSEGVYEQFF. Here the CDR3 DNA reads TGTGCCAGCAGTGAAGGGGTCTATGAGCAGTTCTTC.

The rearrangement links TRBV6-2 or TRBV6-3 to TRBJ2-7, with D maybe TRBD1 (6 bases). Trimming cost V 5 bases and J 4 bases, with 12 bases left between them. Germline V gene data show CDR1 as MNHEY and CDR2 as SVGEGT. The CDR3 loop spans 13 amino acids. CDR3 sequence reads: CASSRDKNYEQYF. The CDR3 nucleotides read TGTGCCAGCAGTAGGGACAAAAATTACGAGCAGTACTTC.

V is TRBV7-9 and J is TRBJ1-2; TRBD1 aligns across 9 bases. With V trimmed by 11 bases and J by 13 bases, 14 bases remained unmatched. The CDR3 extends over 12 amino acids. The germline CDR1 and CDR2 sequences are SEHNR and FQNEAQ (reference sequence). CDR3 protein: CAFHRDREVCTF. CDR3 sequence (DNA): TGTGCCTTCCACAGGGACAGGGAAGTTTGCACCTTC.